A selection of T cell receptor beta chains follows, all from one sample in a study of cytomegalovirus exposure and HLA in healthy donors. Only in-frame clones appear in the TCRdb table, and some are missing; sequencing was by immunoSEQ multiplex PCR. The repertoire holds about 160,000 clones, approximately 80% seen once, with more than 1.2% in the top ten. The sequencing sample was made of PBMCs. These receptors all come from a male donor in good health and CMV-seronegative. CDR3s leave out the opening cysteine and the closing phenylalanine or tryptophan. The size entry is marked missing in some rows and otherwise reads once, few, many or a size class.

clone size | J gene | V gene | CDR3 protein
once | TRBJ2-7 | TRBV6-1 | ASSTGTSGPNEQY
- | TRBJ2-7 | TRBV28 | ASSSSGGYEQY
few | TRBJ2-7 | TRBV28 | ASSLGTSVLPAIYEQY
- | TRBJ1-6 | TRBV5-1 | ASSPGTGSSPLH
- | TRBJ2-7 | TRBV9 | ASSVGAGGGRREQY
- | TRBJ1-1 | TRBV5-8 | ASSLPPGHAF
- | TRBJ2-7 | TRBV18 | ASSPGQTYEQY
- | TRBJ1-2 | TRBV6-6 | ASTQGPGYT
- | TRBJ2-3 | TRBV5-6 | ASSPTVGSTDTQY
- | TRBJ1-5 | TRBV9 | ASSVGGGVQPQH
- | TRBJ2-3 | TRBV5-4 | ASSSSGIGADTQY
once | TRBJ1-3 | TRBV9 | ASSHPGQLSSGNTIY
- | TRBJ2-1 | TRBV19 | ASSLAGTGSYNEQF
few | TRBJ1-5 | TRBV4-1 | ASSQDLMRQPQH
- | TRBJ2-7 | TRBV4-2 | ASSQGGVLTYEQY
- | TRBJ1-1 | TRBV9 | ASSVAEGRGNTEAF
- | TRBJ2-3 | TRBV5-5 | ASSSPRQGPADTQY
- | TRBJ1-2 | TRBV6-6 | ASRPGQGGYGYT
- | TRBJ2-1 | TRBV28 | ASSLAGSTGYNEQF
- | TRBJ2-2 | TRBV5-1 | ASSSHLPRGTGELF
few | TRBJ1-6 | TRBV7-2 | ASTSRGGQGNNSPLH
- | TRBJ2-1 | TRBV4-3 | ASSPQTRREQF
- | TRBJ2-1 | TRBV30 | AWKGLAGYEQF
- | TRBJ1-2 | TRBV19 | ASNLRGPGGGYT
few | TRBJ1-1 | TRBV18 | ASSPSVLRASEAF
- | TRBJ2-1 | TRBV18 | ASSPLSGGQRNNEQF
- | TRBJ2-2 | TRBV7-9 | ASSRRPVFGGGNTGELF
- | TRBJ2-3 | TRBV18 | ASSPRRADTQY
- | TRBJ2-7 | TRBV7-2 | ASSLGGGYRTYEQY
- | TRBJ2-7 | TRBV28 | ASSFWGGDEQY
- | TRBJ1-1 | TRBV5-1 | ASSSAGQDTEAF
- | TRBJ2-7 | TRBV7-2 | ASSPTSTRSYEQY
- | TRBJ1-4 | TRBV28 | ASSLDRGFPTNEKLF
- | TRBJ1-5 | TRBV6-6 | ASSYTAGGYQPQH
- | TRBJ2-5 | TRBV7-2 | ASSLGTLAGETQY
- | TRBJ2-3 | TRBV2 | ASREYRGFSTDTQY
- | TRBJ1-3 | TRBV7-2 | ASSPGHSGNTIY
- | TRBJ2-7 | TRBV6-5 | ASSYVGTGVMTEQY
- | TRBJ2-3 | TRBV4-2 | ASSQELAETQY
- | TRBJ2-5 | TRBV18 | ASSPSNVETQY
- | TRBJ1-5 | TRBV2 | ASSGTDQPQH
- | TRBJ1-5 | TRBV2 | ASSSGDQPQH
- | TRBJ2-3 | TRBV18 | ASSPLAGGTDTQY
- | TRBJ1-2 | TRBV7-9 | ASSVNYGYT
- | TRBJ2-7 | TRBV5-8 | ASSSDRVTEQY
- | TRBJ1-2 | TRBV29-1 | SVEDTVGYGYT
- | TRBJ1-2 | TRBV7-9 | ASTEAEPNYGYT
- | TRBJ1-1 | TRBV19 | ASTTIDRVRAF
- | TRBJ1-5 | TRBV28 | ASSLFRWEGFDQPQH
few | TRBJ2-7 | TRBV5-6 | ASSLGTADEQY
few | TRBJ1-2 | TRBV7-8 | ASTPAGFASGYT
- | TRBJ2-3 | TRBV7-3 | ASSLRSIAGGVTDTQY
- | TRBJ2-4 | TRBV5-6 | ASSLEALAKNIQY
- | TRBJ2-1 | TRBV28 | ASLAGGYNEQF
- | TRBJ1-2 | TRBV7-9 | ASDPGQLYGYT
few | TRBJ2-7 | TRBV29-1 | SVELSGRNYEQY
- | TRBJ2-1 | TRBV11-2 | ASSLTAGGQKF
- | TRBJ1-1 | TRBV5-4 | ASSYKTGEAF